One sample yielded the 10 T cell receptor beta chains listed below, sequenced in a study of cytotoxic CD8 clonotypes in ibrutinib-treated CLL. The repertoire was sequenced with immunoSEQ multiplex PCR; TCRdb's copy has only in-frame clones and lacks some. The table includes some 350,000 clones, over 60% detected once. The sequences come from PBMCs, collected after 36 months of ibrutinib treatment. The receptors here all came from a human donor with chronic lymphocytic leukemia.

V is TRBV19 and J is TRBJ2-7; 8 positions match TRBD1. The V and J ends lost 4 bases and 1 base, in that order; junction bases with no gene match: 6. Germline V lookup: CDR1 LNHDA, CDR2 SQIVND (reference sequence). CDR3 length: 15 residues. CDR3 sequence reads: CASSTTGQGSYEQYF. The CDR3 DNA follows: TGTGCCAGTAGTACAACTGGACAGGGTTCCTACGAGCAGTACTTC.

The table lists this clone with a few counts. V and J are TRBV15 and TRBJ1-5; D remains unclear. Trimming cost V 0 bases and J 10 bases, with 13 bases left between them. CDR1 and CDR2 (germline): LNHNV, YYDKDF (reference sequence). This CDR3 region has 14 residues. As DNA, the CDR3 is TGTGCCACCAGCAGAGATAGAGGGTTTCAACCCCAGCATTTT. Amino acid sequence: CATSRDRGFQPQHF.

This clone was recorded once. The chain employs TRBV2 and TRBJ2-7, with 11 nucleotides matching TRBD2. This CDR3 has 16 residues. Germline CDR1 is SNHLY and CDR2 is FYNNEI. Trimming removed 7 bases from V and 3 bases from J; junction bases left unmatched: 11. The CDR3 is CASISARLAGHYEQYF. In DNA form, the CDR3 reads TGTGCCAGCATCTCTGCCCGACTAGCGGGGCACTACGAGCAGTACTTC. The full variable domain, with the rest looked up from reference TRBV2 and TRBJ2-7, is EPEVTQTPSHQVTQMGQEVILRCVPISNHLYFYWYRQILGQKVEFLVSFYNNEISEKSEIFDDQFSVERPDGSNFTLKIRSTKLEDSAMYFCASISARLAGHYEQYFGPGTRLTVT.

The V gene is TRBV5-6, the J gene TRBJ1-5; the D is unclear. The CDR3 is 12 residues long. The germline V gene encodes CDR1 SGHDT and CDR2 YYEEEE. Trimming shortened V by 4 bases and J by 9 bases, and 11 bases separated the two germline ends. In DNA form, the CDR3 reads TGTGCCAGCAGCCATCAAGATGGGCCCCAGCATTTT. It specifies CASSHQDGPQHF.

The rearrangement uses TRBV27 and TRBJ1-6; D gene ambiguous. Trimming stripped 6 bases from V and 5 bases from J, with 11 bases between. The germline gives CDR1 MNHEY, CDR2 SMNVEV (reference sequence). The CDR3 spans 14 residues. The DNA of the CDR3 is TGTGCCAGCAGCAAGAGACTCGATAATTCACCCCTCCACTTT. Translation: CASSKRLDNSPLHF.

The J gene is TRBJ1-5, the V gene TRBV7-8, with D uncertain. The CDR3 spans 14 residues. V was pared by 1 base and J by 4 bases, with 8 bases between. The germline V gene encodes CDR1 SGHVS and CDR2 FQNEAQ. CDR3 in amino acids: CASSLGYLNQPQHF. The CDR3 DNA is TGTGCCAGCAGCTTAGGGTACCTTAATCAGCCCCAGCATTTT.

The chain combines TRBV19 with TRBJ2-1; D possibly corresponds to TRBD2 (5 bases). Germline-derived CDR1 and CDR2 are LNHDA and SQIVND (reference sequence). The ends were cut back, 5 bases at V and 1 base at J, with 21 bases in the middle. The CDR3 sequence is 18 residues long. The CDR3 loop is CASSGMGGSPYSYNEQFF. Written as DNA, the CDR3 is TGTGCCAGTAGTGGCATGGGCGGGTCGCCTTATTCCTACAATGAGCAGTTCTTC.

This chain connects TRBV19 to TRBJ2-1, with TRBD2 matching 9 bases. The germline V gene encodes CDR1 LNHDA and CDR2 SQIVND (reference sequence). V trimming: 7 bases; J trimming: 8 bases; junction bases outside the gene matches: 3. This CDR3 is built from 12 residues. CDR3 DNA sequence: TGTGCCAGTAAAGCGGGAGGCTATGAGCAGTTCTTC. This codes for CASKAGGYEQFF.

The rearrangement links TRBV5-4 to TRBJ2-7; tentative D call: TRBD2 (5 bases). The V gene's germline CDR1 is SGHNT and CDR2 YYREEE (reference sequence). Trimming cost V 1 base and J 0 bases, with 8 bases left between them. This CDR3 is 14 amino acids long. In nucleotides, the CDR3 is TGTGCCAGCAGCTTGAGTGGGAGCTCCTACGAGCAGTACTTC. Translated, it gives CASSLSGSSYEQYF.

The rearrangement uses TRBV19 and TRBJ1-2; D remains unclear. The CDR3 totals 13 residues. V was shortened by 6 bases and J by 4 bases, with 12 bases between the two germline ends. Per the germline V gene, CDR1 is LNHDA and CDR2 is SQIVND (reference sequence). The DNA of the CDR3 is TGTGCCAGTAGGTTAGACACCTTCTATGGCTACACCTTC. It codes for CASRLDTFYGYTF. The whole variable domain, remainder taken from reference TRBV19 and TRBJ1-2, is DGGITQSPKYLFRKEGQNVTLSCEQNLNHDAMYWYRQDPGQGLRLIYYSQIVNDFQKGDIAEGYSVSREKKESFPLTVTSAQKNPTAFYLCASRLDTFYGYTFGSGTRLTVV.